The clone carrying this T cell receptor (beta chain) was seen ten or more times. From RNA transcripts, TCR beta CDR3 regions were amplified. Using the HTBI primer set, a first-round RT-PCR was run on the TCR CDR3. TCRdb called the multiplex PCR reads again in MiXCR, with one record for every CDR3 protein. The sample yields about 640,000 distinct CDR3 sequences, around 15% seen once. This entry is derived from a study of T cells in Graves' hyperthyroidism and ophthalmopathy. Study context: Sampling of peripheral blood happened at initial diagnosis, prior to any treatment.

The CDR3 covers 14 residues. Deletions cut 7 bases from V and 2 bases from J, with 13 bases between. Germline V gene lookup returns CDR1 SGHTA and CDR2 FQGNSA. The chain carries TRBV7-2 and TRBJ2-3; D might be TRBD1 (6 bases). The TCR comes from a woman in her forties or fifties with Graves' ophthalmopathy. The sequenced material came from blood. In nucleotides, the CDR3 is TGTGCCAGCACCATCGACAGGTACACAGATACGCAGTATTTT. Translation gives CASTIDRYTDTQYF.